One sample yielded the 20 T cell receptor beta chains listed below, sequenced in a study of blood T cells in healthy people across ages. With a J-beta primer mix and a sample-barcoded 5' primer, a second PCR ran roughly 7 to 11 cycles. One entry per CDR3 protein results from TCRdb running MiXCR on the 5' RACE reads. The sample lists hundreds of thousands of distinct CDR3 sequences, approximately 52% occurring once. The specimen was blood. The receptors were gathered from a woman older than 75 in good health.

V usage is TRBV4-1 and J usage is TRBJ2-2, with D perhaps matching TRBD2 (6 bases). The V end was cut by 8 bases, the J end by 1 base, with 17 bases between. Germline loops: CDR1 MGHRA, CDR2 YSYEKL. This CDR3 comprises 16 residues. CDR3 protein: CASSLRASENTGELFF. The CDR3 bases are TGCGCCAGCTCCCTAAGGGCTAGCGAGAACACCGGGGAGCTGTTTTTT.

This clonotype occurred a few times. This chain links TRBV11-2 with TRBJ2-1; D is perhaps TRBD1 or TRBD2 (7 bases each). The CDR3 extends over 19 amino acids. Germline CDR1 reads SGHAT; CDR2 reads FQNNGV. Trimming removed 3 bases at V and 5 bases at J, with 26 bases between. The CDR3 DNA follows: TGTGCCAGCAGCTTTATCACGGCAGGGGGGGGCCCCACGAACAATGAGCAGTTCTTC. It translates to CASSFITAGGGPTNNEQFF. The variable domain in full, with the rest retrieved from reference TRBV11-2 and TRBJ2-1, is EAGVAQSPRYKIIEKRQSVAFWCNPISGHATLYWYQQILGQGPKLLIQFQNNGVVDDSQLPKDRFSAERLKGVDSTLKIQPAKLEDSAVYLCASSFITAGGGPTNNEQFFGPGTRLTVL.

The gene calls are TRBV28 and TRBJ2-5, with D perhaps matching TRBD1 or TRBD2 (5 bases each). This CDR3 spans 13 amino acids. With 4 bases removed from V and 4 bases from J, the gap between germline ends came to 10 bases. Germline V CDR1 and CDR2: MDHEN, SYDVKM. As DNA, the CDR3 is TGTGCCAGCAGTTCTGGGGGTACAGAGACCCAGTACTTC. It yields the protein CASSSGGTETQYF.

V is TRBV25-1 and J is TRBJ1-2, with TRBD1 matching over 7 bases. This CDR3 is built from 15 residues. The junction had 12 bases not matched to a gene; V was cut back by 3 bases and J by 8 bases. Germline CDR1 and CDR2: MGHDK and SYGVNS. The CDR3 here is CASSDQQGFRRGYTF. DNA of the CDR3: TGTGCCAGCAGTGACCAACAGGGGTTTAGACGCGGCTACACCTTC.

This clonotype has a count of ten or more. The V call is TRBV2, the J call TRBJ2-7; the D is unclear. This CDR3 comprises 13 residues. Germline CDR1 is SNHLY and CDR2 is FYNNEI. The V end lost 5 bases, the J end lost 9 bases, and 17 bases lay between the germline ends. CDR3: CASSSLPPFGQYF. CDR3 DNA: TGTGCCAGCAGTTCACTTCCTCCCTTCGGGCAGTACTTC.

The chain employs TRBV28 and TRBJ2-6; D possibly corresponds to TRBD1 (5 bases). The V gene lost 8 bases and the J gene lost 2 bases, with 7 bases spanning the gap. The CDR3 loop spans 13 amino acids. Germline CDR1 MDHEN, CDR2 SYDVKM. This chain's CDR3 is CASWTPGANVLTF. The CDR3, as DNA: TGTGCCAGCTGGACACCTGGGGCCAACGTCCTGACTTTC.

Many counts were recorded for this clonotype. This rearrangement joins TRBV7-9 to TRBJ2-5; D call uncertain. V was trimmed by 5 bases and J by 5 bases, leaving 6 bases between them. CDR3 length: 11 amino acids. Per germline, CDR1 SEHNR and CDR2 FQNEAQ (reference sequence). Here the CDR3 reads CASSRSETQYF. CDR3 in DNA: TGTGCCAGCAGCCGTTCGGAGACCCAGTACTTC.

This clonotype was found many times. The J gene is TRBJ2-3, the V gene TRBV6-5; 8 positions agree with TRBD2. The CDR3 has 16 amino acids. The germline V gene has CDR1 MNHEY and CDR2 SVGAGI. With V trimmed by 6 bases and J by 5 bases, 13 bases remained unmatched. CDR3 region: CASRPRAGAPKDTQYF. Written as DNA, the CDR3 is TGTGCCAGCAGGCCACGAGCGGGAGCACCGAAAGATACGCAGTATTTT.

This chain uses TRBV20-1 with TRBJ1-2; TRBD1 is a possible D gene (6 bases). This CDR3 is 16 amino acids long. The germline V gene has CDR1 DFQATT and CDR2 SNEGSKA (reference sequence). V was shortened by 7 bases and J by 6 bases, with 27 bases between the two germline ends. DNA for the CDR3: TGCAGTGTTCCCCCAGGGGTGACAATTATAGGCGATGGCTACACCTTC. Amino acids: CSVPPGVTIIGDGYTF.

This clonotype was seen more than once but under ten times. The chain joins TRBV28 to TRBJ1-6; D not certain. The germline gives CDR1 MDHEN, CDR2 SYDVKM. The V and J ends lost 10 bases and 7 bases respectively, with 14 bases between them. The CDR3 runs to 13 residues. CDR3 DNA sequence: TGTGCCACCACAGCCCTCACGAATTCACCCCTCCACTTT. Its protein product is CATTALTNSPLHF.

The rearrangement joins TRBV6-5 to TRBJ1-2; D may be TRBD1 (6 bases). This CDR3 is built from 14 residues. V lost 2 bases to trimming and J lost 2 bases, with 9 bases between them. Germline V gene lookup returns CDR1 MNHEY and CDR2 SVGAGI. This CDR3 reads CASSYGGGNYGYTF. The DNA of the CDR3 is TGTGCCAGCAGTTACGGCGGGGGCAACTATGGCTACACCTTC.

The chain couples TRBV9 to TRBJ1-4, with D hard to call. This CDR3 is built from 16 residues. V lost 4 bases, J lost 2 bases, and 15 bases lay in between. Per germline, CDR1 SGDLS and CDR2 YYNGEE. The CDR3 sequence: CASSPGIGLTNEKLFF. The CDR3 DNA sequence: TGTGCCAGCAGCCCCGGAATAGGGCTTACTAATGAAAAACTGTTTTTT.

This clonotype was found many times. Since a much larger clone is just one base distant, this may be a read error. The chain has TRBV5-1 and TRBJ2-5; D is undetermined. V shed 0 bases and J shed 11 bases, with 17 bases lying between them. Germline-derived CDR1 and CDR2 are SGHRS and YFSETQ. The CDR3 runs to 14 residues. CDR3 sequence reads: CASSLDTNYNEQYF. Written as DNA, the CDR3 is TGCGCCAGCAGCTTGGACACCAACTACAATGAGCAGTACTTC. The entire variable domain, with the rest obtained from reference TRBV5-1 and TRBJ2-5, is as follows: KAGVTQTPRYLIKTRGQQVTLSCSPISGHRSVSWYQQTPGQGLQFLFEYFSETQRNKGNFPGRFSGRQFSNSRSEMNVSTLELGDSALYLCASSLDTNYNEQYFGPGTRLLVL.

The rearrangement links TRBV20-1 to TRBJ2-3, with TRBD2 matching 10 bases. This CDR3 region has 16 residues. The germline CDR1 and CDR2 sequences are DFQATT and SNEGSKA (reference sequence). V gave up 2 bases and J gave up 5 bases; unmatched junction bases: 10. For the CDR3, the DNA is TGCAGTGCTAGAAACCCCCAGCGGGGGGGAAAAGATACGCAGTATTTT. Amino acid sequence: CSARNPQRGGKDTQYF.

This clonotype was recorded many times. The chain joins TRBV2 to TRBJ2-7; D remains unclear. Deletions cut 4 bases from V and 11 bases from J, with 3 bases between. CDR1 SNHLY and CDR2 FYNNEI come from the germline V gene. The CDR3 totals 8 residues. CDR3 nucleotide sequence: TGTGCCAGCAGTGGGGAGTACTTC. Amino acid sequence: CASSGEYF.

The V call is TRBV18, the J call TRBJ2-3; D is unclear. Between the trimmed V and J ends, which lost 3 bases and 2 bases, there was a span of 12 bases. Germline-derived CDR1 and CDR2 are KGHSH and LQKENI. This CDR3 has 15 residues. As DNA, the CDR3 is TGTGCCAGCTCACCGACGAGGAGATCCACAGATACGCAGTATTTT. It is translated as CASSPTRRSTDTQYF. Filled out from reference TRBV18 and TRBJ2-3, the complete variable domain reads NAGVMQNPRHLVRRRGQEARLRCSPMKGHSHVYWYRQLPEEGLKFMVYLQKENIIDESGMPKERFSAEFPKEGPSILRIQQVVRGDSAAYFCASSPTRRSTDTQYFGPGTRLTVL.

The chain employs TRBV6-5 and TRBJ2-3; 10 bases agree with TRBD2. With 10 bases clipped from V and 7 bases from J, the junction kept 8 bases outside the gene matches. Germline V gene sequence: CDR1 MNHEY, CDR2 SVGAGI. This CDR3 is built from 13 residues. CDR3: CATSSGRGYTQYF. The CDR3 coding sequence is TGTGCCACCTCTAGCGGGAGAGGCTATACGCAGTATTTT.

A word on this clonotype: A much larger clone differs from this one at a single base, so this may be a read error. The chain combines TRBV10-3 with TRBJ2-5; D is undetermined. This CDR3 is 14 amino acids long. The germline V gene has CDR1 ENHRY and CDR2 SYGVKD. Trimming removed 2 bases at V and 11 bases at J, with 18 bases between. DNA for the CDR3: TGTGCCATCAGTGAGGCCTATAGGAGCAATGAGCAGTACTTC. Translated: CAISEAYRSNEQYF.

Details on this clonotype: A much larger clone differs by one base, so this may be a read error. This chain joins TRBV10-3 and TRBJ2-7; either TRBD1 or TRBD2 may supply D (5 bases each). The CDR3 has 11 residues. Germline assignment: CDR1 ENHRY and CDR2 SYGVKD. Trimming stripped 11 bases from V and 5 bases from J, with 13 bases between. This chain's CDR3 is CAVGAGNEQYF. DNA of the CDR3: TGTGCCGTCGGGGCGGGTAACGAGCAGTACTTC.

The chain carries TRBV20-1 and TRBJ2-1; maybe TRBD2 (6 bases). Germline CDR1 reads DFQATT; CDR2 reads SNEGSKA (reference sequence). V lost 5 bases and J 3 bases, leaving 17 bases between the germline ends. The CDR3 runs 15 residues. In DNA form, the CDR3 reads TGCAGTGCTGCTCTCATCGGGGGTAACTACAATGAGCAGTTCTTC. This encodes CSAALIGGNYNEQFF.